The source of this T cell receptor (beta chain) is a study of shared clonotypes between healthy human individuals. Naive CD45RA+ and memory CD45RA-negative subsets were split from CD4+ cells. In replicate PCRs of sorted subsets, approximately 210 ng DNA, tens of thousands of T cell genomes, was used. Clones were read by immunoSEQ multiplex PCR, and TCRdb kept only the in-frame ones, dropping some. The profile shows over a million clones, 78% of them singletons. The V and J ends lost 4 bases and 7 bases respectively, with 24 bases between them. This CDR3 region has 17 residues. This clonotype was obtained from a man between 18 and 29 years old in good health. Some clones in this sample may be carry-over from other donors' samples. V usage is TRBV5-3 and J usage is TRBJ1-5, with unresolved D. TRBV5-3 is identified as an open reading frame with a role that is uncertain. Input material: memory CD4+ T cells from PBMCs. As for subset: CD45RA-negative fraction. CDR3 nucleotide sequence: TGTGCCAGAAGCCCACGGGAGGAGTGGCTCGCGGGGCAGCCCCAGCATTTT. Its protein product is CARSPREEWLAGQPQHF.